Below are 26 T cell receptor beta chains sequenced from a single sample in a study of T-cell reconstitution after alpha-beta-depleted transplantation in children. The authors prepared the TCRbeta library with unique molecular identifiers. Each CDR3 protein gets one entry after TCRdb re-called the PCR reads with MiXCR. In the table there are 90,000 to 100,000 distinct CDR3 sequences, less than 25% of which are singletons. The source was PBMCs, collected before TCRalphabeta/CD19-depleted stem cell transplant. These receptors were obtained from a boy under 10 years old with acute lymphoblastic leukemia, due to receive a stem cell transplant.

This clonotype was counted between two and nine times. V and J are TRBV7-3 and TRBJ1-2; D not certain. The germline gives CDR1 SGHTA, CDR2 FQGTGA. The CDR3 extends over 14 amino acids. The germline V and J ends were trimmed by 8 bases and 3 bases, with 16 bases remaining between them. As DNA, the CDR3 is TGTGCCAGCTTAGCTTCCTCAGGCTACTATGGCTACACCTTC. Protein sequence: CASLASSGYYGYTF.

Only a few counts were recorded for this clonotype. This chain uses TRBV20-1 with TRBJ2-3; 13 bases agree with TRBD2. After removal of 5 bases from V and 5 bases from J, the junction contained 10 bases not matched to a gene. Germline lookup yields CDR1 DFQATT and CDR2 SNEGSKA (reference sequence). The CDR3 sequence is 16 residues long. The CDR3 protein is CSASRGLAGVGDTQYF. The CDR3 DNA sequence: TGCAGTGCTTCCCGAGGACTAGCGGGAGTAGGAGATACGCAGTATTTT.

This clonotype was observed a few times. The chain links TRBV10-3 to TRBJ2-3; 12 bases are a match to TRBD1. The CDR3 consists of 16 residues. Germline trimming cut 9 bases from V and 6 bases from J; bases unmatched to any gene: 13. In germline, CDR1 is ENHRY, CDR2 SYGVKD. The CDR3 DNA is TGTGCCATGACGGAAACCGGGACAGGGGGCCGTGATACGCAGTATTTT. This translates into CAMTETGTGGRDTQYF.

This clonotype was detected only a few times. The rearrangement joins TRBV9 to TRBJ2-3; D is unclear. There are 14 residues in the CDR3. Germline V gene lookup returns CDR1 SGDLS and CDR2 YYNGEE. V was trimmed by 0 bases and J by 2 bases, leaving 7 bases between them. The CDR3 is CASSVGPYTDTQYF. Written as DNA, the CDR3 is TGTGCCAGCAGCGTAGGTCCATACACAGATACGCAGTATTTT.

The chain recombines TRBV3-1 with TRBJ2-2; TRBD2 matches 7 bases. This CDR3 has 17 amino acids. The germline V gene has CDR1 LGHDT and CDR2 YNNKEL (reference sequence). V shed 4 bases, J shed 0 bases, and the junction held 8 bases outside the gene matches. In DNA form, the CDR3 reads TGTGCCAGCAGCCCCCCCTGGGGGAGGGCGAACACCGGGGAGCTGTTTTTT. It specifies CASSPPWGRANTGELFF.

This rearrangement joins TRBV4-1 to TRBJ2-3, with no clear D. The CDR3 consists of 15 residues. Trimming removed 5 bases at V and 6 bases at J, with 18 bases between. CDR1 is MGHRA, CDR2 YSYEKL, per germline. The CDR3 protein is CASSLPGPPLDTQYF. The CDR3, as DNA: TGCGCCAGCAGCTTACCGGGCCCCCCTTTGGATACGCAGTATTTT.

This clonotype came up many times. This chain connects TRBV27 to TRBJ2-1; 10 bases are shared with TRBD2. CDR1 and CDR2 from the germline V gene are MNHEY and SMNVEV (reference sequence). The CDR3 is 14 amino acids. Trimming took 5 bases from V and 6 from J; bases not matched to a gene: 4. The CDR3 reads CASSRGTSVNEQFF. DNA of the CDR3: TGTGCCAGCAGTCGTGGGACTAGCGTCAATGAGCAGTTCTTC.

Ten or more counts support this clonotype. The chain couples TRBV29-1 to TRBJ1-2; no clear D gene. Trimming took 1 base from V and 5 from J, leaving 11 bases between them. The germline gives CDR1 SQVTM, CDR2 ANQGSEA. The CDR3 has 13 residues. The CDR3, as DNA: TGCAGCGTTGAAGGGGGATTCGGGTATGGCTACACCTTC. Residues: CSVEGGFGYGYTF.

This clonotype was observed at least ten times. V is TRBV4-3 and J is TRBJ2-7; TRBD2 matches at 8 bases. Unmatched junction bases numbered 7, after V lost 0 bases and J lost 6 bases. The CDR3 totals 15 residues. Germline assignment: CDR1 LGHNA and CDR2 YSLEER. CDR3 amino acids: CASSQEAGGLGEQYF. The CDR3 DNA follows: TGCGCCAGCAGCCAAGAGGCGGGAGGACTGGGCGAGCAGTACTTC.

The chain combines TRBV12-3 or TRBV12-4 with TRBJ2-3, with TRBD1 identical over 11 bases. V was clipped by 5 bases and J by 2 bases; unmatched bases: 3. The CDR3 is 15 amino acids. DNA for the CDR3: TGTGCCAGCAGTGGGGACAGGGGGTACACAGATACGCAGTATTTT. Its protein product is CASSGDRGYTDTQYF.

This chain joins TRBV5-1 and TRBJ2-4; D might be TRBD1 or TRBD2, each matching 6 bases. Trimming removed 4 bases at V and 6 bases at J, with 11 bases between. Germline values: CDR1 SGHRS, CDR2 YFSETQ. CDR3 length equals 13 residues. Here the CDR3 DNA reads TGCGCCAGCAGCCCGGGGGCCGTAAACATTCAGTACTTC. Its translation: CASSPGAVNIQYF.

The V gene is TRBV3-1, the J gene TRBJ1-2, with unresolved D. The CDR3 covers 13 residues. V shed 3 bases and J shed 1 base, with 6 bases lying between them. The germline V gene encodes CDR1 LGHDT and CDR2 YNNKEL (reference sequence). Here the CDR3 reads CASSHGVNYGYTF. The DNA of the CDR3 is TGTGCCAGCAGCCACGGAGTTAACTATGGCTACACCTTC.

This clonotype was seen a handful of times. The rearrangement joins TRBV28 to TRBJ2-7, with D unclear. V was cut by 3 bases and J by 4 bases, with 22 bases left in between. Germline assignment: CDR1 MDHEN and CDR2 SYDVKM. The CDR3 length is 17 residues. CDR3 amino acids: CASSFASGGVVSYEQYF. The CDR3 DNA is TGTGCCAGCAGTTTCGCCTCCGGTGGGGTAGTTTCTTACGAGCAGTACTTC.

This sequence joins TRBV12-3 or TRBV12-4 and TRBJ2-5; possible D gene TRBD2, 6 bases. The V end lost 3 bases, the J end lost 5 bases, and 19 bases lay between the germline ends. The CDR3 is 16 residues long. The CDR3 DNA follows: TGTGCCAGCAGTTTGGGAAAGCGGAGGGGCCTGGAGACCCAGTACTTC. Translation gives CASSLGKRRGLETQYF.

The chain joins TRBV5-1 to TRBJ2-2; D may correspond to TRBD1 or TRBD2 (5 bases each). Germline CDR1 SGHRS, CDR2 YFSETQ. V gave up 4 bases and J gave up 3 bases, with 19 bases separating them. CDR3 length equals 17 residues. This chain's CDR3 is CASSVGVRASYTGELFF. The CDR3 bases are TGCGCCAGCAGCGTGGGGGTACGAGCGTCCTACACCGGGGAGCTGTTTTTT.

This clonotype was detected many times. The gene calls are TRBV5-1 and TRBJ2-5; D gene ambiguous. The CDR3 consists of 13 residues. Germline CDR1 and CDR2: SGHRS and YFSETQ. Trimming took 1 base from V and 1 from J, leaving 5 bases between them. This chain's CDR3 is CASSLSVQETQYF. The CDR3 region has the DNA TGCGCCAGCAGCTTGTCCGTCCAAGAGACCCAGTACTTC.

V is TRBV20-1 and J is TRBJ2-3; D perhaps matches TRBD1 (5 bases). The V gene's germline CDR1 is DFQATT and CDR2 SNEGSKA (reference sequence). V lost 0 bases, J lost 2 bases, and 9 bases lay in between. The CDR3 has 14 amino acids. Here the CDR3 reads CSAREQVFTDTQYF. The DNA of the CDR3 is TGCAGTGCTAGAGAACAGGTTTTCACAGATACGCAGTATTTT.

The chain combines TRBV2 with TRBJ1-1; 11 bases are shared with TRBD1. With V trimmed by 4 bases and J by 7 bases, 8 bases remained unmatched. The germline CDR1 and CDR2 sequences are SNHLY and FYNNEI. This CDR3 comprises 15 residues. The CDR3 reads CASSVLGQGESEAFF. CDR3 DNA sequence: TGTGCCAGCAGTGTGTTGGGACAGGGGGAAAGTGAAGCTTTCTTT.

The chain uses TRBV5-4 and TRBJ2-3, with 13 bases fitting TRBD2. The germline CDR1 and CDR2 sequences are SGHNT and YYREEE (reference sequence). The CDR3 spans 16 residues. V was pared by 2 bases and J by 3 bases, with 3 bases of the junction left unmatched. The CDR3 bases are TGTGCCAGCAGCTTTTTGACTAGCGGGGGGACAGATACGCAGTATTTT. It encodes CASSFLTSGGTDTQYF.

This clonotype has just a few counts. V gene TRBV20-1 combines with J gene TRBJ2-1; D might be TRBD2 (6 bases). This CDR3 region has 15 residues. V was cut by 6 bases and J by 3 bases, with 18 bases left in between. Germline CDR1 DFQATT, CDR2 SNEGSKA (reference sequence). CDR3: CSAARRRGDYNEQFF. The CDR3 DNA follows: TGCAGTGCCGCCCGGCGGAGGGGCGACTACAATGAGCAGTTCTTC.

The gene calls are TRBV13 and TRBJ2-2; 12 nucleotides match TRBD2. CDR1 is PRHDT, CDR2 FYEKMQ, per germline (reference sequence). The V segment lost 1 base and the J segment 5 bases; nucleotides outside the gene matches: 2. CDR3 length: 16 amino acids. The DNA of the CDR3 is TGTGCCAGCAGCTTAGAAGGACTAGCGGGAACCGGGGAGCTGTTTTTT. Protein sequence: CASSLEGLAGTGELFF.

The chain links TRBV5-1 to TRBJ2-5, with D possibly TRBD1 on 5 matching bases. The length of the CDR3 is 14 residues. The V gene's germline CDR1 is SGHRS and CDR2 YFSETQ. V was shortened by 0 bases and J by 2 bases, with 8 bases between the two germline ends. Written as DNA, the CDR3 is TGCGCCAGCAGCTTGGCAGGGTCGCAAGAGACCCAGTACTTC. Protein product: CASSLAGSQETQYF.

This rearrangement joins TRBV5-6 to TRBJ2-3; perhaps TRBD2 as D (5 bases). The CDR3 sequence is 13 residues long. Looked up from germline, CDR1 is SGHDT and CDR2 is YYEEEE. The V gene lost 2 bases and the J gene lost 4 bases, with 8 bases spanning the gap. The CDR3 nucleotides are TGTGCCAGCAGCTTACTAGGAGCAGATACGCAGTATTTT. This sequence encodes CASSLLGADTQYF.

For the CDR3, the DNA is TGTGCCAGCAGTGTACAAGCCATCTCTAGCACAGATACGCAGTATTTT. It is translated as CASSVQAISSTDTQYF. V and J are TRBV28 and TRBJ2-3; D remains ambiguous. The CDR3 totals 16 residues. The V gene's germline CDR1 is MDHEN and CDR2 SYDVKM. The V end was cut by 5 bases, the J end by 0 bases, with 15 bases between.

V usage is TRBV3-1 and J usage is TRBJ2-3; a possible D gene is TRBD1 (5 bases). This CDR3 region has 14 residues. V was trimmed by 6 bases and J by 2 bases, leaving 12 bases between them. Germline values: CDR1 LGHDT, CDR2 YNNKEL (reference sequence). CDR3 amino acids: CASRDDSYTDTQYF. The CDR3 DNA sequence: TGTGCCAGCAGAGACGACAGCTACACAGATACGCAGTATTTT.

This sequence joins TRBV6-2 or TRBV6-3 and TRBJ2-7, with D possibly TRBD2 on 6 matching bases. The V end lost 4 bases, the J end lost 7 bases, and 17 bases lay between the germline ends. CDR1 and CDR2 from the germline V gene are MNHEY and SVGEGT. This CDR3 comprises 14 residues. The CDR3 reads CASSSSGPSGEQYF. CDR3 DNA: TGTGCCAGCAGTTCCTCTGGCCCGAGCGGGGAGCAGTACTTC.